Below, 19 T cell receptor beta chains from the same sample are listed, as sequenced in a study of cytomegalovirus exposure and HLA in healthy donors. Amplification used 60 Vbeta primers and 13 Jbeta primers. Only in-frame clones appear in the TCRdb table, and some are missing; sequencing was by immunoSEQ multiplex PCR. This listing includes approximately 79,000 clones. Specimen: PBMCs. Receptors were obtained from a boy aged 10-17 years in good health and CMV-seronegative.

The chain is built from TRBV10-3 and TRBJ1-2; a possible D gene is TRBD1 (5 bases). The V end lost 8 bases, the J end lost 2 bases, and 15 bases lay between the germline ends. The CDR3 totals 14 residues. Germline CDR1 and CDR2: ENHRY and SYGVKD. DNA for the CDR3: TGTGCCATCCGACAGAGTACCCTAAACTATGGCTACACCTTC. Encoded protein: CAIRQSTLNYGYTF.

The chain couples TRBV5-1 to TRBJ2-3, with 12 bases fitting TRBD2. The CDR3 totals 14 residues. Unmatched junction bases numbered 4, after V lost 6 bases and J lost 5 bases. Germline V gene data show CDR1 as SGHRS and CDR2 as YFSETQ. The DNA for the CDR3 is TGCGCCAGCATGCTAGCGGGGGGGCAAGATACGCAGTATTTT. Protein sequence: CASMLAGGQDTQYF.

The V call is TRBV27, the J call TRBJ1-1, with D maybe TRBD1 (6 bases). The CDR3 totals 14 residues. CDR1 MNHEY and CDR2 SMNVEV come from the germline V gene (reference sequence). With 2 bases removed from V and 6 bases from J, the gap between germline ends came to 13 bases. The CDR3 DNA follows: TGTGCCAGCAGTTTAGTGGGGGCGAGTGCTGAAGCTTTCTTT. Translation gives CASSLVGASAEAFF.

The CDR3 sequence: CASSLLRPFRATQYF. For the CDR3, the DNA is TGTGCCAGCAGCTTATTGCGTCCTTTCCGAGCGACCCAGTACTTC. The rearrangement links TRBV11-3 to TRBJ2-5; no reliable D call. Germline V CDR1 and CDR2: SGHNT, YENEEA. Deletions cut 2 bases from V and 7 bases from J, with 17 bases between. The CDR3 contains 15 residues.

The rearrangement links TRBV7-2 to TRBJ2-1, with 16 bases identical to TRBD2. From germline, CDR1 is SGHTA and CDR2 FQGNSA. This CDR3 contains 19 residues. The J segment lost 4 bases and the V segment lost 3 bases, leaving 9 bases of the junction unmatched. CDR3 in DNA: TGTGCCAGCAGCTTGGGGGGGACTAGCGGGAGGGCTGGGTACAATGAGCAGTTCTTC. It encodes CASSLGGTSGRAGYNEQFF.

The chain uses TRBV11-2 and TRBJ2-5, with D perhaps TRBD2 (6 bases). This CDR3 has 16 amino acids. Germline V CDR1 and CDR2: SGHAT, FQNNGV. Trimming took off 0 bases at V and 4 bases at J, with 15 bases between the two ends. The CDR3 reads CASSLDNTGGAETQYF. Written as DNA, the CDR3 is TGTGCCAGCAGCTTAGATAACACCGGGGGTGCAGAGACCCAGTACTTC.

The CDR3 loop reads CASSGPNPGTSGVGGTDTQYF. CDR3 nucleotides: TGTGCCAGCAGTGGCCCGAATCCCGGGACTAGCGGAGTGGGGGGGACAGATACGCAGTATTTT. The chain combines TRBV2 with TRBJ2-3; 11 nucleotides match TRBD2. CDR1 and CDR2 (germline): SNHLY, FYNNEI. Trimming took 4 bases from V and 3 from J; bases not matched to a gene: 21. This CDR3 is 21 amino acids long.

The chain recombines TRBV6-1 with TRBJ1-2; 8 nucleotides line up with TRBD1. V shed 1 base, J shed 2 bases, and the junction held 6 bases outside the gene matches. From germline, CDR1 is MNHNS and CDR2 SASEGT. The CDR3 extends over 16 amino acids. Here the CDR3 DNA reads TGTGCCAGCAGTGAAGTTGGGGACAGGTGGAACTATGGCTACACCTTC. It encodes CASSEVGDRWNYGYTF.

V is TRBV4-3 and J is TRBJ2-1, with 8 bases identical to TRBD1. The V and J ends lost 0 bases and 5 bases, in that order; junction bases with no gene match: 6. This CDR3 has 16 residues. The germline gives CDR1 LGHNA, CDR2 YSLEER. The CDR3 loop is CASSQESRGLDNEQFF. The DNA of the CDR3 is TGCGCCAGCAGCCAAGAAAGCAGGGGGCTCGACAATGAGCAGTTCTTC.

The chain combines TRBV7-2 with TRBJ2-7, with TRBD1 as a possible D gene (7 bases). The germline V gene encodes CDR1 SGHTA and CDR2 FQGNSA. There are 15 residues in the CDR3. Trimming shortened V by 5 bases and J by 3 bases, and 17 bases separated the two germline ends. CDR3 protein: CASSSRTGGNYEQYF. CDR3 coding DNA: TGTGCCAGCAGCAGCCGGACAGGAGGGAACTACGAGCAGTACTTC.

V gene TRBV14 combines with J gene TRBJ2-1, with 8 bases aligning to TRBD2. Germline values: CDR1 SGHDN, CDR2 FVKESK. The CDR3 has 16 amino acids. J gave up 7 bases and V 2 bases, and 10 bases lay outside the gene matches. CDR3 sequence (DNA): TGTGCCAGCAGCCAACCTCAGGCGGGGGGTAAAAATGAGCAGTTCTTC. It is translated as CASSQPQAGGKNEQFF.

V usage is TRBV4-2 and J usage is TRBJ2-5, with TRBD2 identical over 10 bases. The CDR3 spans 17 residues. The germline V gene has CDR1 LGHNA and CDR2 YNFKEQ. With V trimmed by 0 bases and J by 5 bases, 9 bases remained unmatched. The CDR3 bases are TGTGCCAGCAGCCAAGATGGGCTAGCGGGAGAGGTGGAGACCCAGTACTTC. Translation gives CASSQDGLAGEVETQYF.

V gene TRBV5-5 combines with J gene TRBJ2-7; D might be TRBD1 (6 bases). In germline, CDR1 is SGHKS, CDR2 YYEKEE (reference sequence). There are 16 residues in the CDR3. V gave up 0 bases and J gave up 2 bases, with 15 bases separating them. CDR3 protein: CASSLEGQPLPYEQYF. The CDR3 DNA is TGTGCCAGCAGCTTGGAAGGACAGCCATTACCCTACGAGCAGTACTTC.

The chain recombines TRBV29-1 with TRBJ2-5; TRBD2 matches at 13 bases. Looked up from germline, CDR1 is SQVTM and CDR2 is ANQGSEA. The CDR3 has 17 residues. With V trimmed by 4 bases and J by 5 bases, 13 bases remained unmatched. The CDR3, as DNA: TGCAGCGTTGCTGGACTAGCGGGGGTGATATCCTGGGAGACCCAGTACTTC. As protein: CSVAGLAGVISWETQYF.

The genes are TRBV2 and TRBJ1-2; D uncertain. V was pared by 7 bases and J by 7 bases, with 16 bases between. There are 13 residues in the CDR3. Germline lookup yields CDR1 SNHLY and CDR2 FYNNEI. The CDR3 protein is CASTRSEVSGYTF. For the CDR3, the DNA is TGTGCCAGCACCAGATCAGAAGTAAGTGGCTACACCTTC.

V is TRBV30 and J is TRBJ1-1; D ambiguous. The CDR3 is 12 amino acids. Germline V gene sequence: CDR1 GTSNPN, CDR2 SVGIG (reference sequence). Trimming took off 0 bases at V and 7 bases at J, with 9 bases between the two ends. This chain's CDR3 is CAWSVMSGEAFF. As DNA, the CDR3 is TGTGCCTGGAGTGTGATGTCAGGTGAAGCTTTCTTT.

As DNA, the CDR3 is TGTGCCTGGAGTCCCCGGGACAGAAGGGGTCAGCCCCAGCATTTT. This translates into CAWSPRDRRGQPQHF. The chain has TRBV30 and TRBJ1-5; 7 bases match TRBD1. The J segment lost 6 bases and the V segment lost 2 bases, leaving 10 bases of the junction unmatched. Germline-derived CDR1 and CDR2 are GTSNPN and SVGIG (reference sequence). The CDR3 totals 15 residues.

The V and J genes are TRBV27 and TRBJ2-4; 10 bases align to TRBD1. Germline-derived CDR1 and CDR2 are MNHEY and SMNVEV (reference sequence). V shed 3 bases and J 7 bases; nucleotides not matched to a gene: 3. There are 14 residues in the CDR3. The CDR3 here is CASSLTGGENIQYF. As DNA, the CDR3 is TGTGCCAGCAGTTTGACAGGGGGCGAGAACATTCAGTACTTC.

The chain recombines TRBV5-6 with TRBJ1-2, with D hard to call. Trimming cost V 0 bases and J 10 bases, with 7 bases left between them. Germline V gene lookup returns CDR1 SGHDT and CDR2 YYEEEE. CDR3 size: 11 residues. The CDR3 DNA reads TGTGCCAGCAGCTTGGTTCGGGACTACACCTTC. Translating gives CASSLVRDYTF.